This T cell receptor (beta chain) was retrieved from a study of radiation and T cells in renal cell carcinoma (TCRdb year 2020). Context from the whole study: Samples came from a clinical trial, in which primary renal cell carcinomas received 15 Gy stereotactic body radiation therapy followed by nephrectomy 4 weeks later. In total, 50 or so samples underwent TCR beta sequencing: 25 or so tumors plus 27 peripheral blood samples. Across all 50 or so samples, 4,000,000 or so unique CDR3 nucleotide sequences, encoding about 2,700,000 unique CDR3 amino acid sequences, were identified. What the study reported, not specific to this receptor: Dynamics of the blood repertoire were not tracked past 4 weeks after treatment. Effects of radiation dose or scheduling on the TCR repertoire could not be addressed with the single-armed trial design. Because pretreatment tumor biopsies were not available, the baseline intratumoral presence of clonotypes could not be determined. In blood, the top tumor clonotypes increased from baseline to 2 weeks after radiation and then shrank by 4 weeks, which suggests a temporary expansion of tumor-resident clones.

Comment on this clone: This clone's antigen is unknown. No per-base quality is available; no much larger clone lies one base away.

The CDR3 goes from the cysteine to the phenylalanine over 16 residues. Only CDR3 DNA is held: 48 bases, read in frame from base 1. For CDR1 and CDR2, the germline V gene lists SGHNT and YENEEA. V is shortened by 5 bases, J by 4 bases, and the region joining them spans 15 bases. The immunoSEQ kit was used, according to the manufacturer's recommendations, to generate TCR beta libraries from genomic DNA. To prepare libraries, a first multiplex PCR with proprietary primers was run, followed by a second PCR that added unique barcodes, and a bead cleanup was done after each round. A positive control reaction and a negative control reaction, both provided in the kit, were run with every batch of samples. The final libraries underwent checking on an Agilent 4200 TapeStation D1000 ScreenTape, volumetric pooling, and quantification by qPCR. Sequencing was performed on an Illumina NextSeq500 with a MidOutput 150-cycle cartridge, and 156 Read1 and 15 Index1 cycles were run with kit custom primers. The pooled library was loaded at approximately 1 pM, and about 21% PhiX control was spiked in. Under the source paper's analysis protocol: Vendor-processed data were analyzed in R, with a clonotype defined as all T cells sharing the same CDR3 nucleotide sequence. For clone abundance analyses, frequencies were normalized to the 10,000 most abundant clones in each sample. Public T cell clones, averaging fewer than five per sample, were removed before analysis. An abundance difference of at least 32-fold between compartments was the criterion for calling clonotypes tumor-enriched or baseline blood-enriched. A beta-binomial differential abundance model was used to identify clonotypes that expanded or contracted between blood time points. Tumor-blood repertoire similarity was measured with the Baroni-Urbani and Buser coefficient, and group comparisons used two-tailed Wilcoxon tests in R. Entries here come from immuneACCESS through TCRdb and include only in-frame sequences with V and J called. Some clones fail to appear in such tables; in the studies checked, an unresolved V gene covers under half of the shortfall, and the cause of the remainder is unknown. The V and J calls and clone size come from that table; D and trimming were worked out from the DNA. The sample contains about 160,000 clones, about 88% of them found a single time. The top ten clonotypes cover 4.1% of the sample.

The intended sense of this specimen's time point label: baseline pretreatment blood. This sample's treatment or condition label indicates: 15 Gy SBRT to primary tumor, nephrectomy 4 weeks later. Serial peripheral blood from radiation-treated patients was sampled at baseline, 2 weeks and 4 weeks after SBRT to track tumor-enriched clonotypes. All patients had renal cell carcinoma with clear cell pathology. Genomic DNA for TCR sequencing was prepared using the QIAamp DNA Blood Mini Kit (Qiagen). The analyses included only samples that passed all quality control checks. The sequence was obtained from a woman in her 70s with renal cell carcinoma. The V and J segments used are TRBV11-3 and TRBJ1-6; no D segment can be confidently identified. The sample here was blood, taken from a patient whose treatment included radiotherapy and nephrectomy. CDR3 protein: CASSHAGQLYNSPLHF. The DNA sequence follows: TGTGCCAGCAGCCACGCGGGTCAGCTATATAATTCACCCCTCCACTTT. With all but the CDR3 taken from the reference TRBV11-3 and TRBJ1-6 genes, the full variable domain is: EAGVVQSPRYKIIEKKQPVAFWCNPISGHNTLYWYLQNLGQGPELLIRYENEEAVDDSQLPKDRFSAERLKGVDSTLKIQPAELGDSAVYLCASSHAGQLYNSPLHFGNGTRLTVT.